What follows is one TCR beta chain and its context. This clonotype was found many times. Its target antigen remains unknown. No base quality values were provided; no much bigger clone lies one nucleotide off. What this sample's time point label stands for: newly diagnosed GD, antithyroid drugs for less than 3 months. For both TCR sequencing and RNA sequencing, RNA was extracted from PBMCs in TRIzol. The diagnosis of Graves' disease was made according to American Thyroid Association guidelines. Patients were recruited from an endocrinology department in Xi'an, China. Each patient gave around 9.2 milliliters of peripheral blood, collected in an EDTA anticoagulant tube. Ficoll Paque Plus density gradient separation was used to isolate PBMCs, and no further T cell sorting was performed. RNA quality was checked with an Agilent 2100 Bioanalyzer and agarose gel, and concentration with a NanoDrop 2000. From cysteine to phenylalanine, the CDR3 is 16 amino acids long. Only the CDR3 DNA is retained, 48 bases long and in frame from the first base. The junction shows trimming of 5 bases on V and 4 bases on J, plus 20 bases between the germline ends.

The data were obtained in a study of regulatory T cells in long-lasting Graves disease (dated by TCRdb to 2020 to 2023). A note on the overall study: In the newly diagnosed Graves' disease group, patients had been taking antithyroid drugs for less than 3 months. Peripheral blood TCR sequencing and RNA sequencing compared persistent Graves' disease patients with newly diagnosed Graves' disease patients. The study was registered as a clinical trial and conducted in China. A total of roughly 35 samples underwent TCR sequencing: 13 from persistent and around 20 from newly diagnosed Graves' disease patients.

What the study reported, not specific to this receptor: A larger number of public clonotypes was shared among persistent patients (over 2,500) than among newly diagnosed patients (roughly 930). Preferential use of TRBV28, TRBJ1-2 and TRBJ2-5 was observed in persistent disease, whereas TRBV20-1 and TRBJ2-1 were favored in newly diagnosed disease. Sequencing and analysis were restricted to the TCR beta chain. The study examined only peripheral blood because the primary lesion, thyroid tissue, could not be accessed. The small sample size was acknowledged by the authors as a limitation that may reduce accuracy. Compared with newly diagnosed patients, patients with persistent Graves' disease had lower TCR Shannon entropy and fewer highly expanded clones, which suggests clonal expansion.

Libraries were prepared through multiplex PCR. TCRdb names Illumina HiSeq 4000 as the instrument used. TCR beta libraries were built with iRepertoire HTBI primers and Arm-PCR amplification of CDR3 regions. Before sequencing, the PCR products underwent gel purification. Per the source publication's procedure: A total of fewer than 65 TRBV and some 15 TRBJ segments were identified across samples and were used for gene usage analysis of CDR3 amino acid clonotypes. COPE and FqMerger were used to merge filtered high-quality paired reads into contigs. BLAST was used to align contigs to the IMGT TRBV, TRBD and TRBJ reference genes, and CDR3 was defined following IMGT. Clonotypes above 0.1% frequency were classified as highly expanded clones. Repertoire diversity was measured by Shannon entropy, and V-J evenness by the Gini coefficient. Public clonotypes were defined as clonotypes shared by more than one individual. TCRdb reanalyzed the raw reads on its own, using fastp at Q25 for trimming and MiXCR for clone calling, and kept in-frame beta chains. Each CDR3 protein gets just one entry, which takes the most common genes and DNA from the rows behind it. The V and J calls and clone size are TCRdb's, not the authors'. The sample data list fewer than 400,000 distinct CDR3 sequences, and over 15% of these were observed just once. More than 35% of the sample is held by the ten biggest clonotypes.

In this chain, TRBV12-3 or TRBV12-4 is recombined with TRBJ2-5; TRBD2 is a possible D gene, resting on 5 matching bases. The sequences come from peripheral blood mononuclear cells (PBMCs), collected at new diagnosis, from a patient treated with antithyroid drugs. This receptor was identified in a female donor with Graves disease. The CDR3 reads as follows: CASSPKVLWAGETQYF. The DNA sequence follows: TGTGCCAGCAGTCCGAAAGTGCTTTGGGCGGGAGAGACCCAGTACTTC.